This paragraph covers one T cell receptor beta chain sequence. The data belong to a study of blood T cell repertoires in COVID-19. For the study at large: Both acute and convalescent COVID-19 samples were obtained from the United States, Italy and Spain. PBMCs, B-cell-depleted T cells, or T cells provided the cDNA or gDNA that made up the material.

In the original processing: Cell counts per sample came from amplifying reference gene primers. Sequencing was performed with immunoSEQ multiplex PCR; in TCRdb, only in-frame clones are kept and a portion is missing. V and J calls and clone size follow that table, whereas D and trimming were derived from the DNA. The sample includes 90,000 to 120,000 clones, approximately 88% of them seen just once. CDR1 and CDR2 (germline): LNHDA, SQIVND (reference sequence). The CDR3 covers 15 residues. V lost 5 bases, J lost 2 bases, and 13 bases lay in between. J is TRBJ2-4 and V is TRBV19, with D tentatively TRBD2 (6 bases). The clonotype originates from a man in his forties with active or convalescent COVID-19. Sequences were obtained from peripheral blood. CDR3 DNA sequence: TGTGCCAGTAGTCTAGCTAGCGTCACCAAAAACATTCAGTACTTC. This gives the protein CASSLASVTKNIQYF.